The 16 T cell receptor beta chains given below trace back to one sample, sequenced in a study of blood T cell repertoires in COVID-19. Generated by immunoSEQ multiplex PCR, the TCRdb table keeps only in-frame clones and is missing some. The table shows around 100,000 clones, with 70% to 80% occurring only once. Material: peripheral blood. The origin of the receptors is a man in his 70s with active or convalescent COVID-19.

This chain connects TRBV19 to TRBJ2-5; 9 positions match TRBD1. V trimming: 3 bases; J trimming: 3 bases; junction bases outside the gene matches: 8. Germline CDR1 is LNHDA and CDR2 is SQIVND (reference sequence). The CDR3 contains 16 residues. For the CDR3, the DNA is TGTGCCAGTAGTATCGACAGGACAGGGGTGAAAGAGACCCAGTACTTC. This translates into CASSIDRTGVKETQYF.

The chain uses TRBV5-6 and TRBJ2-5, with a possible D match to TRBD2 (6 bases). This CDR3 region has 17 residues. With 0 bases removed from V and 1 base from J, the gap between germline ends came to 16 bases. The germline V gene encodes CDR1 SGHDT and CDR2 YYEEEE. The CDR3 sequence is CASSLVVPGRFQETQYF. The CDR3 nucleotides read TGTGCCAGCAGCTTGGTGGTTCCAGGGAGGTTCCAAGAGACCCAGTACTTC.

The CDR3: CASSSRGSNSPLHF. In nucleotides, the CDR3 is TGTGCCAGCTCTTCAAGGGGTAGTAATTCACCCCTCCACTTT. The genes are TRBV2 and TRBJ1-6; maybe TRBD1 (5 bases). V lost 8 bases to trimming and J lost 6 bases, with 14 bases between them. The CDR3 extends over 14 amino acids. Germline CDR1 is SNHLY and CDR2 is FYNNEI.

This chain links TRBV5-1 with TRBJ1-2; no definite D call. The germline CDR1 and CDR2 sequences are SGHRS and YFSETQ. V lost 5 bases to trimming and J lost 0 bases, with 14 bases between them. This CDR3 contains 15 residues. The CDR3 region has the DNA TGCGCCAGCAGGAAGGGAGCGCTCTCTAACTATGGCTACACCTTC. It yields the protein CASRKGALSNYGYTF.

This clone was counted many times. This sequence joins TRBV6-4 and TRBJ2-3; perhaps TRBD2 as D (7 bases). Per germline, CDR1 MRHNA and CDR2 SNTAGT. The CDR3 contains 16 residues. V was clipped by 0 bases and J by 1 base, with 11 bases between them. This chain's CDR3 is CASSDSTGGGTDTQYF. In DNA form, the CDR3 reads TGTGCCAGCAGTGACTCGACGGGGGGCGGCACAGATACGCAGTATTTT.

The chain couples TRBV27 to TRBJ2-2, with D perhaps TRBD2 (5 bases). This CDR3 contains 13 residues. Germline V gene sequence: CDR1 MNHEY, CDR2 SMNVEV (reference sequence). Trimming shortened V by 2 bases and J by 7 bases, and 8 bases separated the two germline ends. CDR3 nucleotide sequence: TGTGCCAGCAGTTTACCGGGGAGCGGGGAGCTGTTTTTT. Amino acid sequence: CASSLPGSGELFF.

On this clone: This same CDR3 is encoded by further DNA sequences in the sample. The rearrangement uses TRBV12-5 and TRBJ2-5, with 8 bases identical to TRBD1. Unmatched junction bases numbered 3, after V lost 4 bases and J lost 5 bases. Germline V gene data show CDR1 as LGHNT and CDR2 as FRNRAP. The CDR3 totals 13 residues. In DNA form, the CDR3 reads TGTGCTAGTGGTTCCGGACAGGGTGAGACCCAGTACTTC. Residues: CASGSGQGETQYF.

The V gene is TRBV27, the J gene TRBJ2-1, with 7 positions matching TRBD2. Germline CDR1 reads MNHEY; CDR2 reads SMNVEV (reference sequence). This CDR3 spans 14 amino acids. V dropped 2 bases and J dropped 7; count of bases not matched to a gene: 5. The CDR3 DNA sequence: TGTGCCAGCAGTTTACTAGCGGTGGGAAATGAGCAGTTCTTC. Translating it yields CASSLLAVGNEQFF.

The CDR3 nucleotides are TGTGCCACCAGTGAACCAAACAGCAGACTGTTTTTT. Protein sequence: CATSEPNSRLFF. The rearrangement links TRBV24-1 to TRBJ1-4; no clear D. CDR1 and CDR2 (germline): KGHDR, SFDVKD. The ends were cut back, 4 bases at V and 13 bases at J, with 12 bases in the middle. The CDR3 runs 12 residues.

The chain carries TRBV27 and TRBJ2-7; TRBD2 is a possible D gene (6 bases). The V end lost 7 bases, the J end lost 5 bases, and 18 bases lay between the germline ends. Germline V gene data show CDR1 as MNHEY and CDR2 as SMNVEV (reference sequence). CDR3 size: 14 residues. CDR3 coding DNA: TGTGCCAGCACCCCCTCGGGACTGCCCAACGAGCAGTACTTC. It translates to CASTPSGLPNEQYF.

This sequence joins TRBV5-1 and TRBJ1-2; 8 bases agree with TRBD1. Germline assignment: CDR1 SGHRS and CDR2 YFSETQ. This CDR3 contains 13 residues. V lost 5 bases and J lost 6; bases outside the gene matches: 6. CDR3 amino acids: CASRRTGGDGYTF. Here the CDR3 DNA reads TGCGCCAGCAGACGTACAGGGGGGGATGGCTACACCTTC.

The V call is TRBV4-3, the J call TRBJ1-2; D is unresolved. The CDR3 is made up of 15 amino acids. V was trimmed by 6 bases and J by 0 bases, leaving 14 bases between them. Per the germline V gene, CDR1 is LGHNA and CDR2 is YSLEER. The CDR3 coding sequence is TGCGCCAGCAGTCCAACCCGAGCATCTAACTATGGCTACACCTTC. Translating gives CASSPTRASNYGYTF.

V usage is TRBV7-9 and J usage is TRBJ2-4; D is possibly TRBD1 (6 bases). Trimming stripped 7 bases from V and 1 base from J, with 11 bases between. Germline assignment: CDR1 SEHNR and CDR2 FQNEAQ (reference sequence). CDR3 length: 14 amino acids. DNA for the CDR3: TGTGCCAGCAACAGGGTGGGTGCCAAAAACATTCAGTACTTC. As protein: CASNRVGAKNIQYF. Drawing the rest from reference TRBV7-9 and TRBJ2-4, the complete variable domain is DTGVSQNPRHKITKRGQNVTFRCDPISEHNRLYWYRQTLGQGPEFLTYFQNEAQLEKSRLLSDRFSAERPKGSFSTLEIQRTEQGDSAMYLCASNRVGAKNIQYFGAGTRLSVL.

V and J are TRBV11-2 and TRBJ1-2; weak D call: TRBD1 (5 bases). There are 14 residues in the CDR3. V dropped 1 base and J dropped 2 bases, with 8 bases sitting between them. Germline V CDR1 and CDR2: SGHAT, FQNNGV. CDR3 in DNA: TGTGCCAGCAGCTTAGTGGGGCAGAACTATGGCTACACCTTC. This gives the protein CASSLVGQNYGYTF. Full variable domain (missing parts from reference TRBV11-2 and TRBJ1-2): EAGVAQSPRYKIIEKRQSVAFWCNPISGHATLYWYQQILGQGPKLLIQFQNNGVVDDSQLPKDRFSAERLKGVDSTLKIQPAKLEDSAVYLCASSLVGQNYGYTFGSGTRLTVV.

The rearrangement joins TRBV30 to TRBJ1-1, with 8 bases aligning to TRBD1. CDR3 length equals 15 residues. The germline gives CDR1 GTSNPN, CDR2 SVGIG (reference sequence). Trimming at V came to 4 bases and at J to 5 bases, leaving 12 bases not matched to a gene. Here the CDR3 reads CAWNPPDREVTEAFF. CDR3 DNA: TGTGCCTGGAACCCCCCGGACAGGGAAGTAACTGAAGCTTTCTTT.

The chain recombines TRBV24-1 with TRBJ2-5; D possibly corresponds to TRBD1 (6 bases). Germline lookup yields CDR1 KGHDR and CDR2 SFDVKD. The germline V and J ends were trimmed by 3 bases and 2 bases, with 12 bases remaining between them. The CDR3 spans 15 residues. The CDR3 coding sequence is TGTGCCACCAGTGATCGGGACAACCAACAAGAGACCCAGTACTTC. Translating it yields CATSDRDNQQETQYF.